The 15 T cell receptor beta chains in this list originate from one sample, sequenced in a study of cytomegalovirus exposure and HLA in healthy donors. The primer mix had 60 Vbeta and 13 Jbeta primers. The table came from immunoSEQ multiplex PCR; TCRdb's copy has only in-frame clones and leaves some out. The sample has hundreds of thousands of clones, around 80% seen once. Sequenced material: PBMCs. All receptors derive from a middle-aged man in good health and CMV-seropositive.

The rearrangement uses TRBV6-5 and TRBJ2-3; D unresolved. Germline CDR1 and CDR2: MNHEY and SVGAGI. The germline V and J ends were trimmed by 4 bases and 1 base, with 12 bases remaining between them. CDR3 size: 15 residues. CDR3 in DNA: TGTGCCAGCAGTTTGGTGAGCGATGGCACAGATACGCAGTATTTT. Translation: CASSLVSDGTDTQYF.

The chain combines TRBV27 with TRBJ2-1, with D possibly being TRBD2 (5 bases). V lost 7 bases and J 2 bases, leaving 15 bases between the germline ends. From germline, CDR1 is MNHEY and CDR2 SMNVEV (reference sequence). The CDR3 spans 15 residues. CDR3: CASKSGYLPYNEQFF. The CDR3 coding sequence is TGTGCCAGCAAGTCGGGATACCTCCCCTACAATGAGCAGTTCTTC.

The rearrangement joins TRBV6-5 to TRBJ1-2; possible D gene TRBD1, 6 bases. The germline V gene has CDR1 MNHEY and CDR2 SVGAGI. CDR3 length: 13 amino acids. Trimming stripped 6 bases from V and 4 bases from J, with 12 bases between. The CDR3 reads CASRLTGLYGYTF. CDR3 DNA: TGTGCCAGCAGATTGACAGGCCTCTATGGCTACACCTTC.

The chain recombines TRBV4-1 with TRBJ1-3; no reliable D call. The germline V gene encodes CDR1 MGHRA and CDR2 YSYEKL. V dropped 0 bases and J dropped 2 bases, with 11 bases sitting between them. The CDR3 consists of 16 residues. CDR3 nucleotides: TGCGCCAGCAGCCAAGAGTCATCGGGGACTGGAAACACCATATATTTT. This gives the protein CASSQESSGTGNTIYF.

A single count supports this clone. The rearrangement uses TRBV29-1 and TRBJ2-1; D unresolved. The V gene lost 6 bases and the J gene lost 4 bases, with 13 bases spanning the gap. The CDR3 spans 13 residues. Germline V gene sequence: CDR1 SQVTM, CDR2 ANQGSEA. CDR3: CSVDTTQYNEQFF. The CDR3 nucleotides read TGCAGCGTAGACACGACACAGTACAATGAGCAGTTCTTC.

The CDR3 region is CASSQAGGPDEQFF. In DNA, the CDR3 is TGCGCCAGCAGCCAAGCCGGAGGGCCCGATGAGCAGTTCTTC. The chain combines TRBV4-1 with TRBJ2-1, with D perhaps TRBD2 (6 bases). CDR3 length equals 14 residues. The germline V gene has CDR1 MGHRA and CDR2 YSYEKL. The germline V and J ends were trimmed by 1 base and 8 bases, with 12 bases remaining between them.

The chain carries TRBV29-1 and TRBJ1-2, with 12 bases matching TRBD1. CDR3 size: 15 residues. The germline V gene encodes CDR1 SQVTM and CDR2 ANQGSEA. V shed 4 bases, J shed 4 bases, and the junction held 7 bases outside the gene matches. CDR3: CSVGGGTGGTYGYTF. CDR3 nucleotides: TGCAGCGTTGGAGGTGGGACAGGGGGCACCTATGGCTACACCTTC.

This chain uses TRBV27 with TRBJ2-1; TRBD1 matches 9 bases. V shed 1 base, J shed 2 bases, and the junction held 3 bases outside the gene matches. The CDR3 consists of 16 residues. Germline-derived CDR1 and CDR2 are MNHEY and SMNVEV (reference sequence). CDR3 nucleotide sequence: TGTGCCAGCAGTTTATGGGGACAGGGCGCCTACAATGAGCAGTTCTTC. The encoded protein is CASSLWGQGAYNEQFF.

V usage is TRBV29-1 and J usage is TRBJ1-1; perhaps TRBD1 as D (5 bases). Looked up from germline, CDR1 is SQVTM and CDR2 is ANQGSEA. The V gene lost 3 bases and the J gene lost 0 bases, with 11 bases spanning the gap. The CDR3 is 14 amino acids. CDR3 loop: CSVEGPNLNTEAFF. The CDR3 DNA reads as TGCAGCGTTGAGGGGCCTAACCTGAACACTGAAGCTTTCTTT.

The rearrangement joins TRBV19 to TRBJ1-5, with D uncertain. Trimming pared 7 bases from V and 4 bases from J, leaving 17 bases between. Germline CDR1 is LNHDA and CDR2 is SQIVND (reference sequence). The length of the CDR3 is 15 residues. Here the CDR3 DNA reads TGTGCCAGTATCCGGGGTGGAGGTTCGAATCAGCCCCAGCATTTT. Its translation is CASIRGGGSNQPQHF.

This clone is a singleton in its sample. The chain has TRBV13 and TRBJ1-4; TRBD1 matches 9 bases. Per the germline V gene, CDR1 is PRHDT and CDR2 is FYEKMQ (reference sequence). The V segment lost 4 bases and the J segment 7 bases; nucleotides outside the gene matches: 4. The CDR3 covers 14 residues. The CDR3 sequence is CASSWTGASEKLFF. The CDR3 nucleotides are TGTGCCAGCAGCTGGACAGGGGCGAGTGAAAAACTGTTTTTT. The variable domain in full, completed from reference TRBV13 and TRBJ1-4, reads AAGVIQSPRHLIKEKRETATLKCYPIPRHDTVYWYQQGPGQDPQFLISFYEKMQSDKGSIPDRFSAQQFSDYHSELNMSSLELGDSALYFCASSWTGASEKLFFGSGTQLSVL.

Only a few counts were recorded for this clone. The chain links TRBV6-5 to TRBJ2-3, with D maybe TRBD1 (5 bases). V lost 6 bases, J lost 2 bases, and 9 bases lay in between. The germline V gene encodes CDR1 MNHEY and CDR2 SVGAGI. The CDR3 covers 13 residues. The CDR3 nucleotides read TGTGCCAGCAGCCCCAGGGACACAGATACGCAGTATTTT. It is translated as CASSPRDTDTQYF.

The sample holds a few counts of this clone. V and J are TRBV19 and TRBJ2-2; 8 bases agree with TRBD1. The J segment lost 6 bases and the V segment lost 7 bases, leaving 7 bases of the junction unmatched. This CDR3 spans 14 amino acids. Germline V CDR1 and CDR2: LNHDA, SQIVND (reference sequence). The CDR3, as DNA: TGTGCCAGTACCCCGGGACAGGCTGCCGGGGAGCTGTTTTTT. Protein product: CASTPGQAAGELFF. The whole variable domain, remainder taken from reference TRBV19 and TRBJ2-2, is DGGITQSPKYLFRKEGQNVTLSCEQNLNHDAMYWYRQDPGQGLRLIYYSQIVNDFQKGDIAEGYSVSREKKESFPLTVTSAQKNPTAFYLCASTPGQAAGELFFGEGSRLTVL.

The V call is TRBV2, the J call TRBJ1-1, with D possibly TRBD1 on 6 matching bases. The CDR3 consists of 14 residues. The germline V gene encodes CDR1 SNHLY and CDR2 FYNNEI. Trimming removed 5 bases from V and 0 bases from J, with 10 bases in between. CDR3 amino acids: CASSYRALNTEAFF. The CDR3 nucleotides are TGTGCCAGCAGTTACAGGGCCTTGAACACTGAAGCTTTCTTT.

The chain has TRBV7-2 and TRBJ2-7, with TRBD1 as a possible D gene (6 bases). The CDR3 extends over 13 amino acids. Germline values: CDR1 SGHTA, CDR2 FQGNSA. Trimming shortened V by 5 bases and J by 3 bases, and 11 bases separated the two germline ends. As DNA, the CDR3 is TGTGCCAGCAGCGGGGACAACCTCTACGAGCAGTACTTC. This codes for CASSGDNLYEQYF.